The 23 T cell receptor beta chains below were found in one sample sequenced in a study of blood T cell repertoires in COVID-19. The assay was immunoSEQ multiplex PCR, and TCRdb's table has in-frame clones only and misses some. Of about 190,000 clones in the sample, about 83% are singletons; the top ten hold about 5.6%. The sequencing sample was made of PBMCs or T cells enriched from blood (not recorded which). These receptors all stem from a man in his forties with acute COVID-19.

This clone has only one observation. The chain uses TRBV28 and TRBJ1-6, with D unresolved. This CDR3 contains 14 residues. Germline V gives CDR1 MDHEN, CDR2 SYDVKM. V shed 6 bases and J shed 10 bases, with 16 bases lying between them. CDR3 bases: TGTGCCAGCAGCCTCGGACTGACCTCGTCACCCCTCCACTTT. Translated, it gives CASSLGLTSSPLHF.

This clone was observed a few times. The chain combines TRBV10-1 with TRBJ1-2; D is perhaps TRBD1 (6 bases). V was shortened by 6 bases and J by 2 bases, with 7 bases between the two germline ends. Germline CDR1 reads WNHNN; CDR2 reads SYGVQD (reference sequence). This CDR3 is 12 amino acids long. The CDR3 protein is CASRGANYGYTF. In nucleotides, the CDR3 is TGCGCCAGCAGGGGGGCGAACTATGGCTACACCTTC.

The chain recombines TRBV29-1 with TRBJ2-1; 8 nucleotides agree with TRBD2. CDR1 SQVTM and CDR2 ANQGSEA come from the germline V gene. V trimming: 7 bases; J trimming: 4 bases; junction bases outside the gene matches: 12. This CDR3 contains 15 residues. Written as DNA, the CDR3 is TGCAGCGCCGGACACGGGACTAGGGTGTACAATGAGCAGTTCTTC. Translated, it gives CSAGHGTRVYNEQFF.

This chain joins TRBV28 and TRBJ2-7, with 7 bases identical to TRBD1. J gave up 6 bases and V 11 bases, and 13 bases lay outside the gene matches. This CDR3 region has 13 residues. Per germline, CDR1 MDHEN and CDR2 SYDVKM. The CDR3 DNA is TGTGCCGCTAGATTCTCCCACAGGGGCGAGCAGTACTTC. Its translation: CAARFSHRGEQYF. The complete variable domain, with remaining parts taken from reference TRBV28 and TRBJ2-7, reads DVKVTQSSRYLVKRTGEKVFLECVQDMDHENMFWYRQDPGLGLRLIYFSYDVKMKEKGDIPEGYSVSREKKERFSLILESASTNQTSMYLCAARFSHRGEQYFGPGTRLTVT.

This chain connects TRBV3-1 (or the pseudogene TRBV3-2) to TRBJ2-2; tentatively, D is TRBD2 (6 bases). V was cut by 4 bases and J by 5 bases, with 11 bases left in between. Germline-derived CDR1 and CDR2 are LGHDT and YNNKEL (reference sequence). The length of the CDR3 is 14 residues. This CDR3 is CASSRRGGTGELFF. In nucleotides, the CDR3 is TGTGCCAGCAGCCGAAGGGGAGGAACCGGGGAGCTGTTTTTT.

V usage is TRBV12-3 or TRBV12-4 and J usage is TRBJ1-2; D gene unclear. This CDR3 is 12 amino acids long. V lost 3 bases, J lost 8 bases, and 10 bases lay in between. The CDR3 here is CASSFPEAGYTF. The CDR3 DNA reads TGTGCCAGCAGTTTCCCGGAGGCCGGCTACACCTTC.

This chain uses TRBV11-2 with TRBJ2-1, with 8 bases lining up with TRBD2. CDR3 length equals 15 residues. V gave up 7 bases and J gave up 10 bases; unmatched junction bases: 15. Germline values: CDR1 SGHAT, CDR2 FQNNGV. The CDR3 DNA is TGTGCCAGCATCCACGGGGGACTAGAGGGGCGGGAGCAGTTCTTC. Its protein is CASIHGGLEGREQFF. Complete variable domain (other parts from reference TRBV11-2 and TRBJ2-1): EAGVAQSPRYKIIEKRQSVAFWCNPISGHATLYWYQQILGQGPKLLIQFQNNGVVDDSQLPKDRFSAERLKGVDSTLKIQPAKLEDSAVYLCASIHGGLEGREQFFGPGTRLTVL.

V usage is TRBV27 and J usage is TRBJ1-1; the match to TRBD1 covers 10 bases. This CDR3 region has 14 residues. Trimming took 4 bases from V and 4 from J; bases not matched to a gene: 3. Germline values: CDR1 MNHEY, CDR2 SMNVEV (reference sequence). The CDR3 protein is CASSYRTGGTEAFF. CDR3 DNA: TGTGCCAGCAGTTACCGGACAGGGGGCACTGAAGCTTTCTTT.

The chain uses TRBV24-1 and TRBJ2-3; TRBD2 matches at 7 bases. This CDR3 region has 17 residues. Trimming removed 6 bases from V and 3 bases from J; junction bases left unmatched: 14. Germline assignment: CDR1 KGHDR and CDR2 SFDVKD. CDR3 residues: CATSIGSGLVLTDTQYF. Written as DNA, the CDR3 is TGTGCCACCAGTATTGGGTCAGGACTAGTCTTGACAGATACGCAGTATTTT.

The chain has TRBV27 and TRBJ2-3, with a tentative D call TRBD1 (5 bases). Trimming stripped 5 bases from V and 3 bases from J, with 15 bases between. Germline V gives CDR1 MNHEY, CDR2 SMNVEV (reference sequence). The CDR3 has 15 amino acids. The CDR3: CASSMQGISTDTQYF. In nucleotides, the CDR3 is TGTGCCAGCAGTATGCAGGGAATAAGTACAGATACGCAGTATTTT.

The chain links TRBV5-1 to TRBJ2-7; possibly TRBD2 for D (6 bases). The V gene's germline CDR1 is SGHRS and CDR2 YFSETQ. V lost 0 bases and J 2 bases, leaving 9 bases between the germline ends. This CDR3 region has 14 residues. The CDR3 nucleotides read TGCGCCAGCAGCTTGGCTAGCGCGCCCTACGAGCAGTACTTC. Protein product: CASSLASAPYEQYF.

This clone was found once. This chain links TRBV6-4 with TRBJ2-3; 8 nucleotides agree with TRBD2. Looked up from germline, CDR1 is MRHNA and CDR2 is SNTAGT. After removal of 3 bases from V and 2 bases from J, the junction contained 4 bases not matched to a gene. The CDR3 loop spans 15 amino acids. The CDR3 DNA sequence: TGTGCCAGCAGTGAAGCGGGAGCTCACACAGATACGCAGTATTTT. Translating gives CASSEAGAHTDTQYF.

The chain couples TRBV11-3 to TRBJ2-2; possible D gene TRBD2, 5 bases. Germline V gene lookup returns CDR1 SGHNT and CDR2 YENEEA. The CDR3 covers 14 residues. V was pared by 1 base and J by 4 bases, with 7 bases between. The CDR3 DNA follows: TGTGCCAGCAGCTTAGGAGGAGGCACCGGGGAGCTGTTTTTT. Translated: CASSLGGGTGELFF.

V gene TRBV27 combines with J gene TRBJ1-5; 7 nucleotides line up with TRBD1. The germline gives CDR1 MNHEY, CDR2 SMNVEV (reference sequence). J was trimmed by 7 bases and V by 4 bases; bases with no gene match: 7. The CDR3 sequence is 14 residues long. Written as DNA, the CDR3 is TGTGCCAGCAGTTGGAAGGGGGCCGGGCAGCCCCAGCATTTT. As protein: CASSWKGAGQPQHF.

The chain uses TRBV2 and TRBJ2-4; D possibly corresponds to TRBD1 (5 bases). Germline-derived CDR1 and CDR2 are SNHLY and FYNNEI. The CDR3 is 15 residues long. The ends were cut back, 5 bases at V and 5 bases at J, with 16 bases in the middle. The DNA of the CDR3 is TGTGCCAGCAGTACCCTCCATGGGGCGCAAAACATTCAGTACTTC. Residues: CASSTLHGAQNIQYF.

The chain links TRBV4-1 to TRBJ1-1, with D unclear. V was pared by 1 base and J by 2 bases, with 8 bases between. The germline gives CDR1 MGHRA, CDR2 YSYEKL. This CDR3 is built from 14 residues. In DNA form, the CDR3 reads TGCGCCAGCAGCCAAGCTCGAGGTAACACTGAAGCTTTCTTT. Translating it yields CASSQARGNTEAFF.

A single count supports this clone. The chain links TRBV12-5 to TRBJ1-1; 7 bases line up with TRBD1. Unmatched junction bases numbered 2, after V lost 6 bases and J lost 4 bases. This CDR3 region has 12 residues. Germline loops: CDR1 LGHNT, CDR2 FRNRAP. The CDR3 DNA is TGTGCTAGTGGGCGACAGGGCACTGAAGCTTTCTTT. Its protein is CASGRQGTEAFF. The full variable domain, rest sourced from reference TRBV12-5 and TRBJ1-1, is DARVTQTPRHKVTEMGQEVTMRCQPILGHNTVFWYRQTMMQGLELLAYFRNRAPLDDSGMPKDRFSAEMPDATLATLKIQPSEPRDSAVYFCASGRQGTEAFFGQGTRLTVV.

This chain uses TRBV29-1 with TRBJ2-7; the match to TRBD2 covers 9 bases. Germline lookup yields CDR1 SQVTM and CDR2 ANQGSEA. The CDR3 runs 13 residues. After removal of 6 bases from V and 7 bases from J, the junction contained 10 bases not matched to a gene. This CDR3 reads CSVRDGGRGEQYF. The CDR3 region has the DNA TGCAGCGTGAGGGACGGCGGGAGGGGTGAGCAGTACTTC.

CDR3 DNA sequence: TGTGCCTGGAGCTCGAGCGGACGTGACACCGGGGAGCTGTTTTTT. This encodes CAWSSSGRDTGELFF. This chain connects TRBV30 to TRBJ2-2, with TRBD2 as a possible D gene (5 bases). Germline lookup yields CDR1 GTSNPN and CDR2 SVGIG (reference sequence). This CDR3 spans 15 amino acids. V dropped 3 bases and J dropped 3 bases, with 14 bases sitting between them.

The chain joins TRBV19 to TRBJ2-7; 7 nucleotides agree with TRBD1. Unmatched junction bases numbered 7, after V lost 3 bases and J lost 2 bases. The CDR3 loop spans 15 amino acids. Per the germline V gene, CDR1 is LNHDA and CDR2 is SQIVND (reference sequence). The CDR3 loop reads CASSIFGQAPYEQYF. CDR3 nucleotides: TGTGCCAGTAGTATCTTCGGACAGGCTCCCTACGAGCAGTACTTC.

The V gene is TRBV24-1, the J gene TRBJ1-5; 8 positions agree with TRBD1. The ends lost 5 bases at V and 6 bases at J; junction bases unmatched: 8. The CDR3 consists of 15 residues. Germline V gives CDR1 KGHDR, CDR2 SFDVKD. The CDR3 reads CATSGTGTLSQPQHF. As DNA, the CDR3 is TGTGCCACCAGTGGGACAGGGACCCTCAGTCAGCCCCAGCATTTT.

This chain connects TRBV19 to TRBJ2-1, with TRBD2 matching 12 bases. This CDR3 contains 16 residues. The V segment lost 3 bases and the J segment 8 bases; nucleotides outside the gene matches: 8. Germline V gene data show CDR1 as LNHDA and CDR2 as SQIVND (reference sequence). CDR3 DNA sequence: TGTGCCAGTAGTATGGGACTAGCGGGTTGGCTGGATGAGCAGTTCTTC. This codes for CASSMGLAGWLDEQFF.

The V gene is TRBV10-2, the J gene TRBJ1-1; TRBD1 agrees at 7 bases. V lost 6 bases, J lost 1 base, and 5 bases stayed unmatched. CDR1 and CDR2 from the germline V gene are WSHSY and SAAADI. There are 14 residues in the CDR3. The CDR3 loop is CASRLGGTNTEAFF. The CDR3 DNA is TGCGCCAGCAGGTTAGGGGGCACGAACACTGAAGCTTTCTTT.